This T cell receptor beta chain was observed in a study of identical twins. Template switching added a universal primer site, and cDNA bore unique molecular identifiers. TCRdb reprocessed the 5' RACE reads via MiXCR and lists one record per CDR3 protein. The sample comprises roughly 1.6 million distinct CDR3 sequences, under 35% of which are singletons, and approximately 0.29% rests with the top ten. This CDR3 comprises 13 residues. CDR1 and CDR2 (germline): MNHEY, SMNVEV (reference sequence). Trimming took 6 bases from V and 3 from J, leaving 11 bases between them. Study findings and constraints: The authors noted that invariant MAIT and iNKT cells could partly confound zero-insertion analyses. Sequences that were beta out-of-frame showed weaker excess twin sharing. When twins shared out-of-frame alpha sequences, those sequences had excess low generation probability.

This clonotype was found many times. Its antigen is unknown. This chain uses TRBV27 with TRBJ1-2, with D unresolved. The material sequenced was cord blood. The receptor's source is a newborn girl in good health. DNA of the CDR3: TGTGCCAGCAGACTAGGGCGGGACTATGGCTACACCTTC. Encoded protein: CASRLGRDYGYTF.